This T cell receptor (beta chain) was profiled in a study of T cell responses to AZD1222 COVID-19 vaccine. TCRdb's copy holds only in-frame clones and misses some; the assay was immunoSEQ multiplex PCR. This table holds 80,000 or so clones, roughly 85% found once. Germline V gene sequence: CDR1 LNHDA, CDR2 SQIVND (reference sequence). V was cut by 4 bases and J by 0 bases, with 16 bases left in between. There are 17 residues in the CDR3. The chain couples TRBV19 to TRBJ1-5; D may be TRBD1 (6 bases). The source material was peripheral blood, sampled on day 0 of AZD1222 vaccination. The receptor's source is an adult in good health. CDR3 residues: CASSKGGATDSNQPQHF. CDR3 DNA: TGTGCCAGTAGTAAGGGGGGCGCGACAGATAGCAATCAGCCCCAGCATTTT.